The 8 T cell receptor beta chains given below trace back to one sample, sequenced in a study of OX40 agonist ivuxolimab in advanced cancers. TCRdb's table, derived via immunoSEQ multiplex PCR, lists solely in-frame clones and lacks some. The data show tens of thousands of clones, with about 84% seen just once and 8.2% held by the top ten. This specimen was CD4+ or CD8+ T cells sorted from blood, taken in a trial of the OX40 agonist ivuxolimab. The receptors were gathered from an adult with an advanced solid tumor such as melanoma, head and neck, liver or kidney cancer.

The J gene is TRBJ2-1, the V gene TRBV5-5; the match to TRBD2 covers 12 bases. V lost 4 bases and J lost 10; bases outside the gene matches: 9. CDR3 length: 15 residues. CDR1 is SGHKS, CDR2 YYEKEE, per germline (reference sequence). CDR3 sequence (DNA): TGTGCCAGCAGCAGAAGCCTAGCGGGAGGGTACGAGCAGTTCTTC. Protein sequence: CASSRSLAGGYEQFF.

The chain joins TRBV18 to TRBJ2-7; 14 nucleotides match TRBD2. This CDR3 spans 14 amino acids. Unmatched junction bases numbered 2, after V lost 5 bases and J lost 5 bases. Germline-derived CDR1 and CDR2 are KGHSH and LQKENI. The CDR3 sequence: CASSAGLAGDEQYF. The CDR3 DNA sequence: TGTGCCAGCTCAGCGGGACTAGCGGGAGACGAGCAGTACTTC.

V usage is TRBV19 and J usage is TRBJ1-5, with D possibly TRBD1 on 6 matching bases. Germline CDR1 reads LNHDA; CDR2 reads SQIVND (reference sequence). The CDR3 loop spans 17 amino acids. V gave up 1 base and J gave up 4 bases, with 17 bases separating them. CDR3 in amino acids: CASSIGGQSKANQPQHF. DNA for the CDR3: TGTGCCAGTAGTATAGGAGGACAGAGTAAGGCGAATCAGCCCCAGCATTTT.

The V call is TRBV10-3, the J call TRBJ1-3; D unresolved. The CDR3 covers 16 residues. V was trimmed by 0 bases and J by 1 base, leaving 10 bases between them. Germline V gene data show CDR1 as ENHRY and CDR2 as SYGVKD. Here the CDR3 DNA reads TGTGCCATCAGTGAGTCGGAGGGATTTTCTGGAAACACCATATATTTT. It encodes CAISESEGFSGNTIYF.

This rearrangement joins TRBV5-4 to TRBJ2-3; 13 bases match TRBD2. The length of the CDR3 is 17 residues. V shed 4 bases and J 3 bases; nucleotides not matched to a gene: 8. Per germline, CDR1 SGHNT and CDR2 YYREEE (reference sequence). CDR3 sequence reads: CASSPNPTSGRTDTQYF. CDR3 nucleotides: TGTGCCAGCAGCCCAAACCCGACTAGCGGGAGGACAGATACGCAGTATTTT.

The chain uses TRBV15 and TRBJ1-5, with a possible D match to TRBD1 (6 bases). CDR1 is LNHNV and CDR2 is YYDKDF in the germline V gene (reference sequence). The germline V and J ends were trimmed by 1 base and 11 bases, with 18 bases remaining between them. The CDR3 extends over 15 amino acids. For the CDR3, the DNA is TGTGCCACCAGCAGAGTTTTTGGGGGCAATGGGGCCCAGCATTTT. This encodes CATSRVFGGNGAQHF.

The chain recombines TRBV19 with TRBJ2-3; perhaps TRBD1 as D (6 bases). The CDR3 has 15 amino acids. Germline V gene data show CDR1 as LNHDA and CDR2 as SQIVND (reference sequence). V was shortened by 2 bases and J by 0 bases, with 9 bases between the two germline ends. The CDR3 region has the DNA TGTGCCAGTAGTATAAACAGGGCCAGCACAGATACGCAGTATTTT. It specifies CASSINRASTDTQYF.

The chain joins TRBV29-1 to TRBJ2-7; 11 bases line up with TRBD2. Germline V gene data show CDR1 as SQVTM and CDR2 as ANQGSEA. With 3 bases clipped from V and 5 bases from J, the junction kept 12 bases outside the gene matches. This CDR3 is 16 amino acids long. The CDR3 reads CSVESISLAGDNEQYF. As DNA, the CDR3 is TGCAGCGTTGAGTCCATCTCACTAGCGGGAGACAACGAGCAGTACTTC.